This T cell receptor (beta chain) was captured by sequencing in a study of radiation and T cells in renal cell carcinoma. Findings and caveats of the study: Without pretreatment biopsies, baseline tumor clonotype presence was undetermined.

As to this clone: The antigen is not known.

As for time point: blood 4 weeks post-SBRT, at nephrectomy. Treatment meaning: 15 Gy SBRT to primary tumor, nephrectomy 4 weeks later. Generated by immunoSEQ multiplex PCR, the TCRdb table keeps only in-frame clones and is missing some. The sample lists tens of thousands of clones, around four fifths seen once, with around 9.1% in the top ten. The V end lost 3 bases, the J end lost 4 bases, and 15 bases lay between the germline ends. CDR1 SNHLY and CDR2 FYNNEI come from the germline V gene. The CDR3 extends over 15 amino acids. This TCR came from a man in his forties or fifties with renal cell carcinoma. V is TRBV2 and J is TRBJ1-1, with a weak D call TRBD1 (6 bases). This material consisted of blood, taken from a patient whose treatment included radiotherapy and nephrectomy. Here the CDR3 DNA reads TGTGCCAGCAGTGACCAGGGGTCAAGTACCACTGAAGCTTTCTTT. Translating gives CASSDQGSSTTEAFF. Variable domain in full (rest from reference TRBV2 and TRBJ1-1): EPEVTQTPSHQVTQMGQEVILRCVPISNHLYFYWYRQILGQKVEFLVSFYNNEISEKSEIFDDQFSVERPDGSNFTLKIRSTKLEDSAMYFCASSDQGSSTTEAFFGQGTRLTVV.